This is a list of T cell receptor beta chains from one sample in a study of Graves' ophthalmopathy and Graves' hyperthyroidism. TCRdb fed the multiplex PCR reads into MiXCR, producing one record per CDR3 protein. The data show hundreds of thousands of distinct CDR3 sequences, around 21% seen once. Sequenced material: peripheral blood. These receptors were taken from a woman aged 18 to 35 with stable Graves' hyperthyroidism. The CDR3 runs from the conserved cysteine through the conserved F or W. The order of the fields is J gene, clone size, CDR3 length, D gene, V gene, CDR3 DNA, CDR3 protein. A D gene is named only where the DNA matches it firmly. A row's size may be missing; if present it is once, few, many or a size class.

j_call: TRBJ1-2; clone_size: many; cdr3_length: 15; d_call: TRBD1; v_call: TRBV28; cdr3_nt: TGTGCCAGCAGTTTACGGGACAGGAGGCACTATGGCTACACCTTC; cdr3_aa: CASSLRDRRHYGYTF
j_call: TRBJ2-5; clone_size: once; cdr3_length: 13; d_call: -; v_call: TRBV10-3; cdr3_nt: TGTGCCATCAAAGTCGACACCCAAGAGACCCAGTACTTC; cdr3_aa: CAIKVDTQETQYF
j_call: TRBJ1-2; clone_size: few; cdr3_length: 14; d_call: TRBD1; v_call: TRBV2; cdr3_nt: TGTGCCGGCAGTTCCGGGACAGGGGGCTTTGGCTACACCTTC; cdr3_aa: CAGSSGTGGFGYTF
j_call: TRBJ2-7; clone_size: -; cdr3_length: 14; d_call: -; v_call: TRBV3-1; cdr3_nt: TGTGCCAGCAGCCCCACCGTGACAGCGTACGAGCAGTACTTC; cdr3_aa: CASSPTVTAYEQYF
j_call: TRBJ2-7; clone_size: -; cdr3_length: 14; d_call: TRBD2; v_call: TRBV20-1; cdr3_nt: TGCAGTGCTAGAGATCCTAGCGGGAGATACGAGCAGTACTTC; cdr3_aa: CSARDPSGRYEQYF
j_call: TRBJ2-7; clone_size: once; cdr3_length: 13; d_call: -; v_call: TRBV6-2/TRBV6-3; cdr3_nt: TGTGCCAGCAGTTACAGGGAGGTCGGCGAGCAGTACTTC; cdr3_aa: CASSYREVGEQYF
j_call: TRBJ1-2; clone_size: -; cdr3_length: 16; d_call: -; v_call: TRBV6-2/TRBV6-3; cdr3_nt: TGTGCCAGCAGTTACAGTGGACAGATAGCTAACTATGGCTACACCTTC; cdr3_aa: CASSYSGQIANYGYTF
j_call: TRBJ2-3; clone_size: -; cdr3_length: 14; d_call: -; v_call: TRBV7-2; cdr3_nt: TGTGCCAGCAGCTTTTCGAGGTCGGCAGATACGCAGTATTTT; cdr3_aa: CASSFSRSADTQYF
j_call: TRBJ2-7; clone_size: -; cdr3_length: 13; d_call: TRBD2; v_call: TRBV29-1; cdr3_nt: TGCAGCGTTGTGGGGAGGGACTCCTACGAGCAGTACTTC; cdr3_aa: CSVVGRDSYEQYF
j_call: TRBJ2-7; clone_size: many; cdr3_length: 19; d_call: TRBD2; v_call: TRBV20-1; cdr3_nt: TGCAGTGCTAGAGCCCAAAGAATTTATTTAGCGGGAGGGCCTGGGGAGCAGTACTTC; cdr3_aa: CSARAQRIYLAGGPGEQYF
j_call: TRBJ1-1; clone_size: -; cdr3_length: 13; d_call: -; v_call: TRBV12-3/TRBV12-4; cdr3_nt: TGTGCCAGCAGTTTACAACGAAGGACTGAAGCTTTCTTT; cdr3_aa: CASSLQRRTEAFF
j_call: TRBJ2-5; clone_size: -; cdr3_length: 15; d_call: -; v_call: TRBV25-1; cdr3_nt: TGTGCCAGCAGTGAATCGGGACGGAGGCAAGAGACCCAGTACTTC; cdr3_aa: CASSESGRRQETQYF
j_call: TRBJ2-2; clone_size: -; cdr3_length: 15; d_call: TRBD1; v_call: TRBV9; cdr3_nt: TGTGCCAGCAGCCCAGGGGGCCGGTCGACCGGGGAGCTGTTTTTT; cdr3_aa: CASSPGGRSTGELFF
j_call: TRBJ2-4; clone_size: many; cdr3_length: 15; d_call: -; v_call: TRBV12-3/TRBV12-4; cdr3_nt: TGTGCCAGCACCAATAGCTGGCAGGTTAAAAACATTCAGTACTTC; cdr3_aa: CASTNSWQVKNIQYF
j_call: TRBJ2-7; clone_size: few; cdr3_length: 15; d_call: -; v_call: TRBV11-2; cdr3_nt: TGTGCCAGCAGCTTGGGCCCGGGACACATATACGAGCAGTACTTC; cdr3_aa: CASSLGPGHIYEQYF
j_call: TRBJ2-7; clone_size: many; cdr3_length: 15; d_call: TRBD2; v_call: TRBV27; cdr3_nt: TGTGCCAGCAGTTTAACGGGACTAGTCTCCTACGAGCAGTACTTC; cdr3_aa: CASSLTGLVSYEQYF
j_call: TRBJ2-7; clone_size: -; cdr3_length: 14; d_call: TRBD2; v_call: TRBV3-1; cdr3_nt: TGTGCCAGCAGCCGCGGGACTAGCGGAAGGAAGCAGTACTTC; cdr3_aa: CASSRGTSGRKQYF
j_call: TRBJ2-5; clone_size: many; cdr3_length: 15; d_call: TRBD2; v_call: TRBV7-6; cdr3_nt: TGTGCCAGCAGCATAGAAGCGGGAGAGCGGGAGACCCAGTACTTC; cdr3_aa: CASSIEAGERETQYF
j_call: TRBJ2-7; clone_size: -; cdr3_length: 16; d_call: -; v_call: TRBV28; cdr3_nt: TGTGCCAGCAGTTTCGCACACGATCCGGGGCACTACGAGCAGTACTTC; cdr3_aa: CASSFAHDPGHYEQYF
j_call: TRBJ2-7; clone_size: many; cdr3_length: 15; d_call: TRBD2; v_call: TRBV5-1; cdr3_nt: TGCGCCAGCAGCCCCGGGGGGACTAGCTCCTACGAGCAGTACTTC; cdr3_aa: CASSPGGTSSYEQYF
j_call: TRBJ1-1; clone_size: few; cdr3_length: 16; d_call: -; v_call: TRBV6-2/TRBV6-3; cdr3_nt: TGTGCCAGCACTCTTTACGATACGGGGCAGAACACTGAAGCTTTCTTT; cdr3_aa: CASTLYDTGQNTEAFF
j_call: TRBJ1-6; clone_size: -; cdr3_length: 17; d_call: -; v_call: TRBV11-2; cdr3_nt: TGTGCCAGCAGGTCGCCCGGGTTCCAGAGAAATAATTCACCCCTCCACTTT; cdr3_aa: CASRSPGFQRNNSPLHF
j_call: TRBJ1-1; clone_size: -; cdr3_length: 13; d_call: -; v_call: TRBV15; cdr3_nt: TGTGCCACCCGACCTCCGGGAGACACTGAAGCTTTCTTT; cdr3_aa: CATRPPGDTEAFF
j_call: TRBJ1-6; clone_size: -; cdr3_length: 18; d_call: -; v_call: TRBV27; cdr3_nt: TGTGCCAGCAGTTTCGGACGGTGGCTGCGGGGGGATAATCCACACCTCCACTTT; cdr3_aa: CASSFGRWLRGDNPHLHF
j_call: TRBJ2-2; clone_size: many; cdr3_length: 13; d_call: TRBD1; v_call: TRBV7-2; cdr3_nt: TGTGCCAGCAGCTTCGACAGGGTCGGGGAGCTGTTTTTT; cdr3_aa: CASSFDRVGELFF
j_call: TRBJ2-2; clone_size: many; cdr3_length: 16; d_call: TRBD1; v_call: TRBV11-2; cdr3_nt: TGTGCCAGCAGCTGGGACAGCAACGCGAACACCGGGGAGCCGTTTTTT; cdr3_aa: CASSWDSNANTGEPFF
j_call: TRBJ1-1; clone_size: few; cdr3_length: 13; d_call: -; v_call: TRBV6-5; cdr3_nt: TGTGCCAGCAGTTACCGGACACACACTGAAGCTTTCTTT; cdr3_aa: CASSYRTHTEAFF
j_call: TRBJ2-7; clone_size: -; cdr3_length: 13; d_call: TRBD1; v_call: TRBV6-1; cdr3_nt: TGTGCCAGCAGTACGGGACAGGGTGTCGAGCGGTACTTC; cdr3_aa: CASSTGQGVERYF
j_call: TRBJ2-2; clone_size: many; cdr3_length: 15; d_call: -; v_call: TRBV20-1; cdr3_nt: TGCAGTGCTAGGAGATCAGGACAGCGTTCCGGGGAGCTGTTTTTT; cdr3_aa: CSARRSGQRSGELFF
j_call: TRBJ2-7; clone_size: -; cdr3_length: 16; d_call: TRBD1; v_call: TRBV18; cdr3_nt: TGTGCCAGCTCACTCGTACCGGGACAGCGGACCTACGAGCAGTACTTC; cdr3_aa: CASSLVPGQRTYEQYF
j_call: TRBJ1-1; clone_size: many; cdr3_length: 13; d_call: -; v_call: TRBV27; cdr3_nt: TGTGCCAGCAGTTTCGCGGGGAACACTGAAGCTTTCTTT; cdr3_aa: CASSFAGNTEAFF